The 12 T cell receptor beta chains listed next were all sequenced from one sample in a study of blood T cell repertoires in COVID-19. Some clones are missing from TCRdb's copy, which holds only in-frame ones; the method was immunoSEQ multiplex PCR. Of about 160,000 clones in the sample, 85% to 90% were seen once. Material: peripheral blood. The receptors shown here come from a man aged 18 to 35 with COVID-19, enrolled during active disease.

The CDR3 DNA reads as TGTGCCAGCAGCTTCAGCGGTCCAGGAGAAGATACGCAGTATTTT. Translation gives CASSFSGPGEDTQYF. The V call is TRBV11-2, the J call TRBJ2-3, with D possibly matching TRBD2 (5 bases). Germline lookup yields CDR1 SGHAT and CDR2 FQNNGV. Deletions cut 3 bases from V and 5 bases from J, with 15 bases between. This CDR3 comprises 15 residues.

The CDR3 protein is CASSIVTGNEQYF. The CDR3 coding sequence is TGTGCCAGTAGTATAGTAACAGGGAACGAGCAGTACTTC. The V gene is TRBV19, the J gene TRBJ2-7; perhaps TRBD1 as D (6 bases). Germline V gene data show CDR1 as LNHDA and CDR2 as SQIVND (reference sequence). V lost 1 base and J 5 bases, leaving 9 bases between the germline ends. The CDR3 is 13 residues long.

This chain links TRBV7-6 with TRBJ2-7; 9 nucleotides align to TRBD2. CDR1 and CDR2 (germline): SGHVS, FNYEAQ. CDR3 length equals 15 residues. J lost 3 bases, V lost 5 bases, and 8 bases had no gene match. CDR3: CASSPYSGSYYEQYF. In DNA form, the CDR3 reads TGTGCCAGCAGCCCTTATAGCGGGAGTTACTACGAGCAGTACTTC.

Here the CDR3 reads CASSSNPYEQYF. The CDR3 DNA follows: TGTGCCAGCAGCTCAAATCCCTACGAGCAGTACTTC. J is TRBJ2-7 and V is TRBV9; D gene unclear. Germline-derived CDR1 and CDR2 are SGDLS and YYNGEE. This CDR3 has 12 residues. Deletions cut 4 bases from V and 2 bases from J, with 7 bases between.

This chain's CDR3 is CATSDHLAGDGGNEQFF. For the CDR3, the DNA is TGTGCCACCAGTGACCACCTAGCGGGAGACGGGGGCAATGAGCAGTTCTTC. The rearrangement links TRBV24-1 to TRBJ2-1, with 10 nucleotides matching TRBD2. Germline V gene data show CDR1 as KGHDR and CDR2 as SFDVKD. This CDR3 has 17 amino acids. Trimming took 4 bases from V and 6 from J; bases not matched to a gene: 11.

The chain uses TRBV6-9 and TRBJ2-7; no clear D gene. Germline lookup yields CDR1 MNHGY and CDR2 SVAAGI. Trimming removed 2 bases at V and 4 bases at J, with 15 bases between. This CDR3 region has 15 residues. CDR3 DNA sequence: TGTGCCAGCAGTTATCCCGTCCAATTTCTATACGAGCAGTACTTC. It specifies CASSYPVQFLYEQYF.

The rearrangement links TRBV28 to TRBJ2-3; 10 nucleotides match TRBD2. CDR1 and CDR2 (germline): MDHEN, SYDVKM. This CDR3 comprises 20 residues. The ends lost 3 bases at V and 2 bases at J; junction bases unmatched: 17. This CDR3 reads CASSFPQLAGAVRNTDTQYF. CDR3 DNA sequence: TGTGCCAGCAGTTTTCCCCAGCTAGCGGGAGCCGTTCGTAACACAGATACGCAGTATTTT. The complete variable domain, with remaining parts taken from reference TRBV28 and TRBJ2-3, reads DVKVTQSSRYLVKRTGEKVFLECVQDMDHENMFWYRQDPGLGLRLIYFSYDVKMKEKGDIPEGYSVSREKKERFSLILESASTNQTSMYLCASSFPQLAGAVRNTDTQYFGPGTRLTVL.

The chain recombines TRBV2 with TRBJ1-4; D unresolved. CDR3 length: 15 amino acids. Trimming shortened V by 4 bases and J by 2 bases, and 11 bases separated the two germline ends. Germline CDR1 reads SNHLY; CDR2 reads FYNNEI. The CDR3: CASSVPRGTNEKLFF. The CDR3 bases are TGTGCCAGCAGTGTACCGCGAGGGACTAATGAAAAACTGTTTTTT. The entire variable domain, with the rest obtained from reference TRBV2 and TRBJ1-4, is as follows: EPEVTQTPSHQVTQMGQEVILRCVPISNHLYFYWYRQILGQKVEFLVSFYNNEISEKSEIFDDQFSVERPDGSNFTLKIRSTKLEDSAMYFCASSVPRGTNEKLFFGSGTQLSVL.

J is TRBJ2-7 and V is TRBV10-3; TRBD1 aligns across 8 bases. Germline V CDR1 and CDR2: ENHRY, SYGVKD. J lost 3 bases, V lost 7 bases, and 8 bases had no gene match. The CDR3 length is 14 residues. In DNA, the CDR3 is TGTGCCATCACCCGACAGGGGAAGGGCTACGAGCAGTACTTC. Protein sequence: CAITRQGKGYEQYF.

The V gene is TRBV6-2 or TRBV6-3, the J gene TRBJ2-7; 15 bases agree with TRBD2. Germline V lookup: CDR1 MNHEY, CDR2 SVGEGT. The CDR3 is 19 amino acids. V lost 2 bases and J lost 2; bases outside the gene matches: 10. The CDR3 DNA sequence: TGTGCCAGCAGTTACCCGGGACTAGCGGGAGGCACCCTCACCTACGAGCAGTACTTC. Its translation: CASSYPGLAGGTLTYEQYF.

The count of this clone is one. J is TRBJ1-5 and V is TRBV28; unclear D gene. CDR3 size: 16 residues. Trimming stripped 3 bases from V and 7 bases from J, with 19 bases between. In germline, CDR1 is MDHEN, CDR2 SYDVKM. CDR3 protein: CASSLPSGLGGQPQHF. For the CDR3, the DNA is TGTGCCAGCAGTTTGCCGTCGGGGTTAGGTGGGCAGCCCCAGCATTTT.

The genes are TRBV9 and TRBJ1-6; D is uncertain. The germline V and J ends were trimmed by 4 bases and 6 bases, with 14 bases remaining between them. The germline V gene has CDR1 SGDLS and CDR2 YYNGEE. This CDR3 region has 15 residues. The CDR3 is CASSLEGTFNSPLHF. The CDR3 nucleotides read TGTGCCAGCAGCCTTGAGGGAACCTTTAATTCACCCCTCCACTTT.